What follows are 3 T cell receptor beta chains derived from one specimen sequenced in a study of cytomegalovirus exposure and HLA in healthy donors. This PCR relied on a set of 60 Vbeta primers and 13 Jbeta primers. Here immunoSEQ multiplex PCR was the method, and the copy in TCRdb shows in-frame clones only, minus some. The sample carries around 300,000 clones, just under 85% recorded once. Sequencing input: PBMCs. Source of these receptors: a woman in her forties in good health and CMV-seropositive.

This chain links TRBV6-1 with TRBJ2-6, with D possibly matching TRBD2 (5 bases). The V end lost 3 bases, the J end lost 3 bases, and 18 bases lay between the germline ends. The CDR3 runs to 18 residues. Germline CDR1 MNHNS, CDR2 SASEGT. The CDR3 DNA is TGTGCCAGCAGTGACTTGTGGGGTCCCGGGGATGGGGCCAACGTCCTGACTTTC. Its protein is CASSDLWGPGDGANVLTF.

This chain connects TRBV28 to TRBJ1-6; unclear D gene. Germline assignment: CDR1 MDHEN and CDR2 SYDVKM. V was trimmed by 2 bases and J by 9 bases, leaving 11 bases between them. This CDR3 contains 14 residues. CDR3 DNA: TGTGCCAGCAGTTTAAGTCAGGTCCGTTCACCCCTCCACTTT. Amino acids: CASSLSQVRSPLHF.

The chain uses TRBV30 and TRBJ1-1; D is unclear. Germline V gene sequence: CDR1 GTSNPN, CDR2 SVGIG (reference sequence). The CDR3 is 13 residues long. Trimming stripped 1 base from V and 1 base from J, with 7 bases between. DNA of the CDR3: TGTGCCTGGAGTGCGGAGGGGAACACTGAAGCTTTCTTT. Its translation is CAWSAEGNTEAFF.